This TCR beta chain was profiled in a study of T cells in Graves' hyperthyroidism and ophthalmopathy. Background on the study: At the time of initial diagnosis and before any treatment, peripheral blood was collected.

This clonotype has only a few counts. Ophthalmopathy cases scored 3 or more on the Clinical Activity Score and 4 or more on NOSPECS grade, with duration below 3 months. From more than 9 ml of fresh peripheral blood, PBMCs were isolated. V was trimmed by 3 bases and J by 12 bases, leaving 12 bases between them. Germline-derived CDR1 and CDR2 are SEHNR and FQNEAQ (reference sequence). This CDR3 comprises 12 residues. It was RNA transcripts that yielded the amplified TCR beta CDR3 regions. The study used the HTBI primer set for a first-round RT-PCR of the TCR CDR3. MiXCR was run by TCRdb on the multiplex PCR reads, yielding one entry per CDR3 protein. The sample has 500,000 to 550,000 distinct CDR3 sequences, less than 20% seen once.

This clonotype was obtained from a man aged 35-49 years with Graves' ophthalmopathy. The chain carries TRBV7-9 and TRBJ2-1, with a weak D call TRBD2 (5 bases). The sample comprised blood. For the CDR3, the DNA is TGTGCCAGCAGCTTGGAAAGGACTGGGCAGTTCTTC. This codes for CASSLERTGQFF.